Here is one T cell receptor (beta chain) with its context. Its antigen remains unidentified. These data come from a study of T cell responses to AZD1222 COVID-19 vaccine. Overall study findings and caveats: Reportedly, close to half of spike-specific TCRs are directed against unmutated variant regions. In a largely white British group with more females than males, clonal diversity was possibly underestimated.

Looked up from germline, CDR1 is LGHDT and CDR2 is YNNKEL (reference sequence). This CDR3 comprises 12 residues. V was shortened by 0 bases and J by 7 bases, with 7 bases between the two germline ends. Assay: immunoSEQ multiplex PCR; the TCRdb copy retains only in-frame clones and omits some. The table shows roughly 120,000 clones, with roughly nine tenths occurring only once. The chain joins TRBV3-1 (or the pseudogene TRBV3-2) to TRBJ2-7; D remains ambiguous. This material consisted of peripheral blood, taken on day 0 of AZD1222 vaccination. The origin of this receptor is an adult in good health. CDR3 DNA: TGTGCCAGCAGCCAAGAAGGCCTAGAGCAGTACTTC. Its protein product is CASSQEGLEQYF.